This record looks at one TCR beta chain sequence and its context. This clone appeared a single time. This clone's antigen is unknown. Base quality data are lacking; no much larger clone is found one base away. TCRbeta CDR3 regions were amplified from genomic DNA using the immunoSEQ Assay, a bias-controlled multiplex PCR. Processing in the source paper ran as follows. Within the assay, amplification of reference gene primers was used to estimate how many nucleated cells each sample contained. Sequence reads were collapsed and filtered to measure the absolute abundance of every unique TCRbeta CDR3 rearrangement. For each sample, productive Simpson clonality was calculated as the square root of Simpson's diversity index across productive rearrangements. The table was pulled from immuneACCESS by TCRdb, which kept in-frame rearrangements only. Such tables lose some clones; where checked, under half of the loss comes from unresolved V genes, and the rest has no known cause. Clonal size and the V and J genes are those of that table, whereas D and trimming came from the DNA. Within this sample are around 100,000 clones, with around 90% of them counted one time only. The ten largest clones take up under 5.5% of the sample.

V ends up 3 bases short and J 0 bases short, with an unmatched junction base count of 6. The germline V gene supplies CDR1 MGHDK and CDR2 SYGVNS. The CDR3 runs 16 residues from the cysteine to the phenylalanine. Left in the record is the CDR3 DNA by itself, 48 bases read in frame from the first base. The data were obtained in a study of blood T cell repertoires in COVID-19 (dated by TCRdb to 2018 to 2020). Regarding the study in general: Collaborator samples came from the United States, Italy and Spain and covered acute and convalescent phases of COVID-19. The material from the prospective study consisted of cDNA or gDNA derived from T cells, B-cell-depleted T cells, or PBMCs. The dataset comprised deeply sampled blood TCRbeta repertoires from subjects exposed to, actively infected with, or recovered from COVID-19. Where available, HLA class I and class II types were taken from metadata supplied by the sample provider and were not determined by assay-based typing. A freely available public database, intended as a resource for researchers studying the immune response to SARS-CoV-2, is where the repertoires were released. A de-identified subject ID, COVID-19 status, age in years and sex were almost always included in the sample metadata. Samples came from the ongoing ImmuneRACE study (first 160 participants) plus 1,254 subjects from 6 global collaborators. Summary of the overall study and its limitations: The quantity of clinical and demographic metadata differed by source and by participant and was supplied without curation.

In Seattle, one collaborating source enrolled patients while the infection was active and tracked those patients longitudinally over the course of disease. Collaborating institutions collected whole blood in K2EDTA tubes following their own protocols. For TCRbeta analysis, collaborators shipped samples as frozen whole blood, isolated PBMCs, or DNA extracted from either of those sample types. This chain joins TRBV25-1 to TRBJ2-5, with 8 junctional bases fitting TRBD2. The sequencing sample was made of peripheral blood. The receptor was isolated from a man in his fifties or sixties with COVID-19, enrolled during active disease. The CDR3 region reads CASSDAVGRDQETQYF. The DNA is TGTGCCAGCAGTGATGCCGTCGGGAGGGACCAAGAGACCCAGTACTTC.